Listed here is a single T cell receptor (delta chain). Trimming took 0 bases from V and 0 from J, leaving 14 bases between them. Per germline, CDR1 GEAIGNYY and CDR2 EKD. The CDR3 loop spans 19 amino acids. With CATT, TCRdb re-called clones from the reads. Of about 6,100 delta-chain clones listed, 2.6% are singletons. This sample is part of a study of gamma-delta chains in newborns, infants, children. Study summary: Innate gammadelta T cells reportedly expand polyclonally right after birth, driven by microbial exposure, per the title.

This receptor was obtained from a child who was a newborn, infant or young child, either healthy, febrile or measles-vaccinated (not recorded which). The chain employs TRDV2 and TRDJ3, with D unclear. Sequencing was performed on blood. This CDR3 reads CACDTVEAPSSWDTRQMFF. In DNA, the CDR3 is TGTGCCTGTGACACCGTAGAAGCTCCGAGCTCCTGGGACACCCGACAGATGTTTTTC.